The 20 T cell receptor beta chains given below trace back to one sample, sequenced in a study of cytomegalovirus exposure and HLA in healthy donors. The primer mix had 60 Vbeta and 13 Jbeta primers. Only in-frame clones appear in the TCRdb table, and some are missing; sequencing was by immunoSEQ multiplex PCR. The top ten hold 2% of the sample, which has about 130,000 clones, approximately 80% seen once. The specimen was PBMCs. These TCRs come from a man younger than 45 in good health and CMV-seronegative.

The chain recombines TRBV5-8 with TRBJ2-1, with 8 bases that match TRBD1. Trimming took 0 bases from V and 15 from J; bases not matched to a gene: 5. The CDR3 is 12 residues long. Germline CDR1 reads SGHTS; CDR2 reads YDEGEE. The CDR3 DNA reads TGTGCCAGCAGCTTGGCTGGGGACAGGCTGTTCTTC. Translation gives CASSLAGDRLFF.

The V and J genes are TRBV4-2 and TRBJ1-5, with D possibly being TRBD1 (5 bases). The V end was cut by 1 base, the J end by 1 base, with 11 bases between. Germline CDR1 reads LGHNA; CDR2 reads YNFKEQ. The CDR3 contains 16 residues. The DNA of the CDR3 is TGTGCCAGCAGCCAAGTTAGGCAGGGCAGCAATCAGCCCCAGCATTTT. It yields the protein CASSQVRQGSNQPQHF.

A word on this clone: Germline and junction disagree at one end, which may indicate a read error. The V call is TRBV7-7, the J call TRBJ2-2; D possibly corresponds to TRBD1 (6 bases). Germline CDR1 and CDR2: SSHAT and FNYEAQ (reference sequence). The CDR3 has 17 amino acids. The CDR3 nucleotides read TGTGCTAGCAGCTTAGCCCCGGGACAAAGGAACACCGGGGAGCTGTTTTTT. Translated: CASSLAPGQRNTGELFF.

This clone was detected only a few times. CDR3 nucleotide sequence: TGTGCCAGCAGCGTGGAGGGACTAGCGGGAGTCGAGACCCAGTACTTC. This gives the protein CASSVEGLAGVETQYF. The chain couples TRBV9 to TRBJ2-5; 14 nucleotides align to TRBD2. Germline V lookup: CDR1 SGDLS, CDR2 YYNGEE. This CDR3 has 16 amino acids. J lost 5 bases, V lost 2 bases, and 5 bases had no gene match.

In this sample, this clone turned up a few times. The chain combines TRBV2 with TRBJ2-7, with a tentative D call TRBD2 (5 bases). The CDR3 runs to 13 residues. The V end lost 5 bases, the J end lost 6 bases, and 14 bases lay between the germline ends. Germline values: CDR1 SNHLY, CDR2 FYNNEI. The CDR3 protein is CASSPRGVTEQYF. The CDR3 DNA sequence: TGTGCCAGCAGTCCCCGGGGAGTAACCGAGCAGTACTTC. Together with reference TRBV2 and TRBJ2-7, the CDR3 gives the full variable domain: EPEVTQTPSHQVTQMGQEVILRCVPISNHLYFYWYRQILGQKVEFLVSFYNNEISEKSEIFDDQFSVERPDGSNFTLKIRSTKLEDSAMYFCASSPRGVTEQYFGPGTRLTVT.

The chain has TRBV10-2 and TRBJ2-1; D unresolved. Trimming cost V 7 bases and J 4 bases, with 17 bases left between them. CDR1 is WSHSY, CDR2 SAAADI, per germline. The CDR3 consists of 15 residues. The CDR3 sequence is CASTPDNSVYNEQFF. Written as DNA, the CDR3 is TGCGCCAGCACCCCTGACAATTCGGTTTACAATGAGCAGTTCTTC.

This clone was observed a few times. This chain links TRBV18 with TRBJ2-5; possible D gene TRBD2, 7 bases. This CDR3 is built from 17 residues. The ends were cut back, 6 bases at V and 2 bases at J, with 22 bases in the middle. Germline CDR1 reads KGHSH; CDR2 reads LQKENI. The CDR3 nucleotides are TGTGCCAGCTCTCGGACAAGTGGAGGGGGGGGACAAGAGACCCAGTACTTC. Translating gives CASSRTSGGGGQETQYF.

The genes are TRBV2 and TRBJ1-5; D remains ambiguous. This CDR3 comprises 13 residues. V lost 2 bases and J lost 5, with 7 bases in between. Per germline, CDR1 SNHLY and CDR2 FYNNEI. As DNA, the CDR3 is TGTGCCAGCAGTGAAAGGAGGGATCAGCCCCAGCATTTT. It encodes CASSERRDQPQHF. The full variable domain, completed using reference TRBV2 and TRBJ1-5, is EPEVTQTPSHQVTQMGQEVILRCVPISNHLYFYWYRQILGQKVEFLVSFYNNEISEKSEIFDDQFSVERPDGSNFTLKIRSTKLEDSAMYFCASSERRDQPQHFGDGTRLSIL.

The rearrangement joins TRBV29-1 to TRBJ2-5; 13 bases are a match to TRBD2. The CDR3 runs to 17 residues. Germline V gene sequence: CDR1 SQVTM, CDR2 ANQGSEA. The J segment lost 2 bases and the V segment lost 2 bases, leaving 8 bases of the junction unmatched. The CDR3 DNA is TGCAGCGTTGAAAGGGGGACTAGCGGGAACCTTCAAGAGACCCAGTACTTC. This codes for CSVERGTSGNLQETQYF.

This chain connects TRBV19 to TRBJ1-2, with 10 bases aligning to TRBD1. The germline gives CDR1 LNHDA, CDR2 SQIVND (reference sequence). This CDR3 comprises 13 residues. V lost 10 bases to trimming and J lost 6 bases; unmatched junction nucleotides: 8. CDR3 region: CATPRGQGDGYTF. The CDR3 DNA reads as TGTGCCACCCCCCGCGGACAGGGGGATGGCTACACCTTC.

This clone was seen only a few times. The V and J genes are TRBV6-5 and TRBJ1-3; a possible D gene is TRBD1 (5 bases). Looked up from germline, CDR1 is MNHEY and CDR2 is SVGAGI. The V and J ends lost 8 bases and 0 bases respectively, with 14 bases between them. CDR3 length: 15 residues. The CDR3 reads CASGRTGFSGNTIYF. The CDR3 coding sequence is TGTGCCAGCGGCCGTACAGGTTTCTCTGGAAACACCATATATTTT.

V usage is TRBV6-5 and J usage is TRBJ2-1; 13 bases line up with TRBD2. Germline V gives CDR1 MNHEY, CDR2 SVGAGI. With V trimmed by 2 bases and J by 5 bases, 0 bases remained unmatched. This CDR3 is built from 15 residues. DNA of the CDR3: TGTGCCAGCAGTTACGGGACTAGCGGGAACAATGAGCAGTTCTTC. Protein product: CASSYGTSGNNEQFF.

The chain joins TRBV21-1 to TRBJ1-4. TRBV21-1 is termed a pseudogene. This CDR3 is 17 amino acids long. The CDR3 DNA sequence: TGTGCCAGCAGCAAATGCAACCCCTCCCAACTGGTTGAAAAACTGTTTTTT. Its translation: CASSKCNPSQLVEKLFF.

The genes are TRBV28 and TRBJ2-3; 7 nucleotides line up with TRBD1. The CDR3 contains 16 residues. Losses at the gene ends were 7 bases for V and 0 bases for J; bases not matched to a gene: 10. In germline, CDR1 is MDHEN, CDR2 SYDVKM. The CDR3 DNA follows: TGTGCCAGCACCCCCCCGACAGGGCCTAGCACAGATACGCAGTATTTT. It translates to CASTPPTGPSTDTQYF.

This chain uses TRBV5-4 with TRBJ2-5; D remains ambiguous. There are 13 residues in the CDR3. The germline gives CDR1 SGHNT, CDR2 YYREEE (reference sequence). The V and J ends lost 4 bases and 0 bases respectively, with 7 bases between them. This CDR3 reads CASSRRDQETQYF. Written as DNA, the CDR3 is TGTGCCAGCAGCCGACGGGACCAAGAGACCCAGTACTTC.

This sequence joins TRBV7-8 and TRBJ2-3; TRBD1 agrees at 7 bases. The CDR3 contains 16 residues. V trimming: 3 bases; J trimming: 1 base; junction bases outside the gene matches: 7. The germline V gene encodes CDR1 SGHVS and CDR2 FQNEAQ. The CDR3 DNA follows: TGTGCCAGCAGCTTCCCACAGGGGAGTGGCACAGATACGCAGTATTTT. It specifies CASSFPQGSGTDTQYF. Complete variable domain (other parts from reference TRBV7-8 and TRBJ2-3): GAGVSQSPRYKVAKRGQDVALRCDPISGHVSLFWYQQALGQGPEFLTYFQNEAQLDKSGLPSDRFFAERPEGSVSTLKIQRTQQEDSAVYLCASSFPQGSGTDTQYFGPGTRLTVL.

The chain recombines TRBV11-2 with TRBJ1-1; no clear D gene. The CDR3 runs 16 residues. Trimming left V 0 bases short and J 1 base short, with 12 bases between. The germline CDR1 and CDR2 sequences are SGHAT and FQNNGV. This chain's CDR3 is CASSLDGQRRNTEAFF. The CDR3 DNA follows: TGTGCCAGCAGCTTAGATGGTCAACGGAGGAACACTGAAGCTTTCTTT. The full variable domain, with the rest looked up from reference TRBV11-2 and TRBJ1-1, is EAGVAQSPRYKIIEKRQSVAFWCNPISGHATLYWYQQILGQGPKLLIQFQNNGVVDDSQLPKDRFSAERLKGVDSTLKIQPAKLEDSAVYLCASSLDGQRRNTEAFFGQGTRLTVV.

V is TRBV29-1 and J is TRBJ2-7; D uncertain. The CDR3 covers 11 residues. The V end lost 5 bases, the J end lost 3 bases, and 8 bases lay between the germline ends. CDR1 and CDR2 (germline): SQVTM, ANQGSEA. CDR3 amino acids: CSVSDFYEQYF. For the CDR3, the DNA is TGCAGCGTTTCAGACTTCTACGAGCAGTACTTC.

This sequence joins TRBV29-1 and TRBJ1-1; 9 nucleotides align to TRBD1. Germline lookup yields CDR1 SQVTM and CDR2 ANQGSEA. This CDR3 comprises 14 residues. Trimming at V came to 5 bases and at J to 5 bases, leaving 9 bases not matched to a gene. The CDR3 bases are TGCAGCGTTCGCACCGGGACAGGGCTGACTGAAGCTTTCTTT. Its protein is CSVRTGTGLTEAFF. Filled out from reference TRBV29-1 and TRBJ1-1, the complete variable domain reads SAVISQKPSRDICQRGTSLTIQCQVDSQVTMMFWYRQQPGQSLTLIATANQGSEATYESGFVIDKFPISRPNLTFSTLTVSNMSPEDSSIYLCSVRTGTGLTEAFFGQGTRLTVV.

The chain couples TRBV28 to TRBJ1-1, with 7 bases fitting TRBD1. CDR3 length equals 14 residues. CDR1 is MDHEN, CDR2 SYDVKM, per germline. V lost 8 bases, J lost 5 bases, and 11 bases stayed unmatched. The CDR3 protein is CASQDRQGVTEAFF. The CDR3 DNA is TGTGCCAGCCAGGACCGACAGGGAGTAACTGAAGCTTTCTTT.